Following are 27 T cell receptor beta chains from one sample sequenced in a study of T cell repertoires in cytomegalovirus infection. These TCRs are of unknown antigen specificity. Each CDR3 protein gets one entry after TCRdb re-called the reads with MiXCR. The sample shows approximately 910,000 distinct CDR3 sequences, roughly 31% of them seen only once. The sequencing here drew on cultured CD8+ T cells from PBMCs, taken from culture after CMV antigen stimulation. Receptors were obtained from a human donor in good health (CMV status not recorded). Some clones in this sample may be carry-over from other donors' samples.

The chain combines TRBV2 with TRBJ1-3; 7 nucleotides agree with TRBD1. This CDR3 comprises 17 residues. The germline gives CDR1 SNHLY, CDR2 FYNNEI. The trim removed 6 bases at V and 5 bases at J, leaving 16 bases unmatched. DNA of the CDR3: TGTGCCAGCAGCCCAGGCTACCTCAGGGGGAAGAGAAACACCATATATTTT. Protein product: CASSPGYLRGKRNTIYF.

V and J are TRBV11-2 and TRBJ2-7, with unresolved D. Germline CDR1 is SGHAT and CDR2 is FQNNGV. V dropped 5 bases and J dropped 2 bases, with 13 bases sitting between them. The CDR3 consists of 14 residues. The CDR3 DNA sequence: TGTGCCAGCAGCCGAGACCGCTTCCCCTACGAGCAGTACTTC. This encodes CASSRDRFPYEQYF.

The chain is built from TRBV10-2 and TRBJ1-2, with TRBD1 matching 10 bases. CDR3 size: 14 residues. The J segment lost 8 bases and the V segment lost 0 bases, leaving 3 bases of the junction unmatched. In germline, CDR1 is WSHSY, CDR2 SAAADI. CDR3 sequence reads: CASSESMDRGGYTF. The CDR3 region has the DNA TGCGCCAGCAGTGAGTCGATGGACAGGGGGGGCTACACCTTC.

This clonotype was counted at least ten times. One junction end disagrees with the germline gene, perhaps due to a read error. The chain recombines TRBV28 with TRBJ2-1; 9 bases align to TRBD2. The CDR3 length is 21 residues. Germline loops: CDR1 MDHEN, CDR2 SYDVKM. The CDR3 spells CASSLSLLTTSGFTGYNEQFF. CDR3 nucleotide sequence: TGTGCCAGCAGCTTATCGCTCCTGACTACTAGCGGGTTCACTGGGTACAATGAGCAGTTCTTC.

This clonotype was counted between two and nine times. Sequence at one end of the junction differs from germline and may be a read error. The rearrangement links TRBV4-3 to TRBJ1-5, with TRBD1 matching over 10 bases. This CDR3 is 16 amino acids long. The germline V gene has CDR1 LGHNA and CDR2 YSLEER. The CDR3 protein is CASSQDWTGGTQPQHF. For the CDR3, the DNA is TGCGCCAGCAGTCAAGATTGGACAGGGGGAACTCAGCCCCAGCATTTT.

CDR3 coding DNA: TGTGCCAGCAGTTACGCGTGGGGGAGTGACGGTCAGCCCCAGCATTTT. This codes for CASSYAWGSDGQPQHF. The chain links TRBV6-6 to TRBJ1-5; a weak D match, TRBD1 (5 bases). Germline V lookup: CDR1 MNHNY, CDR2 SVGAGI (reference sequence). CDR3 length: 16 residues. Trimming shortened V by 2 bases and J by 6 bases, and 17 bases separated the two germline ends.

This clonotype was recorded a few times. The chain has TRBV19 and TRBJ2-7, with D maybe TRBD2 (6 bases). V gave up 4 bases and J gave up 3 bases, with 19 bases separating them. Germline CDR1 is LNHDA and CDR2 is SQIVND (reference sequence). The CDR3 spans 16 residues. CDR3 region: CASSNGRRGIDYEQYF. The CDR3 nucleotides read TGTGCCAGTAGTAACGGTCGACGGGGGATCGACTACGAGCAGTACTTC.

This clonotype was recorded a few times. The J gene is TRBJ2-1, the V gene TRBV27; weak D call: TRBD2 (7 bases). CDR1 is MNHEY, CDR2 SMNVEV, per germline (reference sequence). With 4 bases removed from V and 7 bases from J, the gap between germline ends came to 17 bases. The CDR3 is 15 amino acids. The CDR3, as DNA: TGTGCCAGCAGTTCGGAGGGGGGGCCAATAAATGAGCAGTTCTTC. Amino acids: CASSSEGGPINEQFF.

The rearrangement links TRBV27 to TRBJ2-5; 10 bases fit TRBD2. Trimming removed 1 base from V and 2 bases from J; junction bases left unmatched: 1. This CDR3 spans 15 amino acids. Looked up from germline, CDR1 is MNHEY and CDR2 is SMNVEV (reference sequence). The CDR3, as DNA: TGTGCCAGCAGTTTATTTAGCGGGAGGCAAGAGACCCAGTACTTC. This codes for CASSLFSGRQETQYF.

The chain employs TRBV20-1 and TRBJ1-3; TRBD1 matches 8 bases. Germline loops: CDR1 DFQATT, CDR2 SNEGSKA (reference sequence). CDR3 size: 13 residues. The junction had 3 bases not matched to a gene; V was cut back by 4 bases and J by 4 bases. As DNA, the CDR3 is TGCAGTGCTACGGACAGGGCCGGAAACACCATATATTTT. Its translation is CSATDRAGNTIYF.

This clonotype has more than one count but fewer than ten. The chain recombines TRBV19 with TRBJ1-1, with D uncertain. The CDR3 is made up of 16 amino acids. Germline loops: CDR1 LNHDA, CDR2 SQIVND (reference sequence). V was shortened by 0 bases and J by 6 bases, with 17 bases between the two germline ends. This CDR3 reads CASSIDHARQGAEAFF. CDR3 DNA sequence: TGTGCCAGTAGTATAGATCACGCCCGACAAGGCGCTGAAGCTTTCTTT.

V and J are TRBV2 and TRBJ1-5; TRBD1 might be the D (5 bases). Trimming cost V 0 bases and J 2 bases, with 20 bases left between them. The CDR3 is 19 residues long. The germline CDR1 and CDR2 sequences are SNHLY and FYNNEI. Written as DNA, the CDR3 is TGTGCCAGCAGTGAAGCGCTTTATTTAGGGGTTAGAGGCAATCAGCCCCAGCATTTT. Protein: CASSEALYLGVRGNQPQHF.

This clonotype was detected only a few times. The chain carries TRBV19 and TRBJ2-5; TRBD2 matches at 13 bases. Germline values: CDR1 LNHDA, CDR2 SQIVND (reference sequence). The CDR3 runs 16 residues. Trimming removed 7 bases from V and 3 bases from J; junction bases left unmatched: 8. The CDR3 region is CASTQGLAGMKETQYF. The CDR3 region has the DNA TGTGCCAGTACACAGGGACTAGCGGGGATGAAAGAGACCCAGTACTTC.

This clonotype came up a few times. The chain uses TRBV19 and TRBJ2-2; 12 bases align to TRBD1. Germline values: CDR1 LNHDA, CDR2 SQIVND (reference sequence). The V segment lost 5 bases and the J segment 3 bases; nucleotides outside the gene matches: 7. This CDR3 is 17 amino acids long. The CDR3 spells CASSRGQGARHTGELFF. The CDR3 DNA follows: TGTGCCAGTAGTCGGGGACAGGGGGCGCGTCACACCGGGGAGCTGTTTTTT.

This clonotype was observed a handful of times. The rearrangement uses TRBV6-1 and TRBJ2-5, with 12 bases identical to TRBD2. With 7 bases clipped from V and 5 bases from J, the junction kept 11 bases outside the gene matches. CDR1 MNHNS and CDR2 SASEGT come from the germline V gene. CDR3 length: 16 amino acids. The CDR3: CASMPWTSGVDETQYF. The DNA of the CDR3 is TGTGCCAGCATGCCCTGGACTAGCGGGGTAGACGAGACCCAGTACTTC.

There are many counts of this clonotype. The chain combines TRBV7-2 with TRBJ1-1; possibly TRBD1 for D (6 bases). The CDR3 length is 16 residues. The germline V gene has CDR1 SGHTA and CDR2 FQGNSA. V was clipped by 4 bases and J by 3 bases, with 18 bases between them. This CDR3 is CASSSPPGTWYTEAFF. DNA for the CDR3: TGTGCCAGCAGCTCACCACCCGGGACATGGTACACTGAAGCTTTCTTT.

With regard to this clonotype: With a much larger clone just one base away, this may be a read error. The V gene is TRBV7-4, the J gene TRBJ2-1; TRBD1 matches at 9 bases. Unmatched junction bases numbered 3, after V lost 4 bases and J lost 8 bases. Germline CDR1 and CDR2: SGHVT and SQSDAQ. This CDR3 has 13 amino acids. The CDR3 DNA sequence: TGTGCCAGCAGCTGGACAGGGGTGGATGAGCAGTTCTTC. This encodes CASSWTGVDEQFF.

The chain has TRBV4-2 and TRBJ1-1; tentative D call: TRBD1 (5 bases). V lost 1 base and J lost 5, with 11 bases in between. The CDR3 contains 14 residues. Germline V CDR1 and CDR2: LGHNA, YNFKEQ. This chain's CDR3 is CASSQGARATEAFF. CDR3 bases: TGTGCCAGCAGCCAAGGGGCCAGGGCGACTGAAGCTTTCTTT.

The chain joins TRBV7-8 to TRBJ1-5; the D gene is possibly TRBD1 (5 bases). Trimming left V 8 bases short and J 0 bases short, with 11 bases between. The CDR3 length is 14 residues. The germline V gene has CDR1 SGHVS and CDR2 FQNEAQ. The CDR3 protein is CASGRGDSNQPQHF. In nucleotides, the CDR3 is TGTGCCAGCGGGCGGGGGGATAGCAATCAGCCCCAGCATTTT.

The genes are TRBV2 and TRBJ1-6; D is ambiguous. The CDR3 is made up of 18 amino acids. Germline V lookup: CDR1 SNHLY, CDR2 FYNNEI. V was clipped by 2 bases and J by 0 bases, with 14 bases between them. The DNA of the CDR3 is TGTGCCAGCAGTGAACTCTTGGCGGTCAGCTCCTATAATTCACCCCTCCACTTT. The encoded protein is CASSELLAVSSYNSPLHF.

This clonotype was observed a few times. The chain has TRBV12-3 or TRBV12-4 and TRBJ2-2, with 8 positions matching TRBD1. Trimming removed 5 bases from V and 4 bases from J; junction bases left unmatched: 9. CDR3 size: 16 residues. DNA for the CDR3: TGTGCCAGCAGTATCCCAGGGGGCATCGTCACCGGGGAGCTGTTTTTT. Amino acid sequence: CASSIPGGIVTGELFF.

V and J are TRBV29-1 and TRBJ2-1; D ambiguous. The CDR3 extends over 10 amino acids. The V gene lost 6 bases and the J gene lost 3 bases, with 3 bases spanning the gap. Germline assignment: CDR1 SQVTM and CDR2 ANQGSEA. The CDR3 loop reads CSVNYNEQFF. The DNA for the CDR3 is TGCAGCGTAAACTACAATGAGCAGTTCTTC.

Concerning this clonotype: The junction departs from germline at one end; a sequencing error may be responsible. The V and J genes are TRBV27 and TRBJ2-5; 13 bases agree with TRBD2. CDR3 length: 16 residues. The germline CDR1 and CDR2 sequences are MNHEY and SMNVEV (reference sequence). The CDR3 DNA sequence: TGTGCCTGCAGTTTGACTAGCGGGGGGCCTCAAGAGACCCAGTACTTC. This encodes CACSLTSGGPQETQYF.

This clonotype was seen many times. The chain combines TRBV7-8 with TRBJ1-1; maybe TRBD1 (6 bases). Germline V lookup: CDR1 SGHVS, CDR2 FQNEAQ. The length of the CDR3 is 14 residues. Trimming pared 4 bases from V and 5 bases from J, leaving 14 bases between. CDR3 DNA: TGTGCCAGCAGCTCCCGCGGGGGGGCGACTGAAGCTTTCTTT. This translates into CASSSRGGATEAFF. The complete variable domain, with remaining parts taken from reference TRBV7-8 and TRBJ1-1, reads GAGVSQSPRYKVAKRGQDVALRCDPISGHVSLFWYQQALGQGPEFLTYFQNEAQLDKSGLPSDRFFAERPEGSVSTLKIQRTQQEDSAVYLCASSSRGGATEAFFGQGTRLTVV.

The sample holds a few counts of this clonotype. The rearrangement joins TRBV29-1 to TRBJ1-2; the match to TRBD1 covers 9 bases. The CDR3 has 14 amino acids. Germline CDR1 and CDR2: SQVTM and ANQGSEA. The ends lost 6 bases at V and 0 bases at J; junction bases unmatched: 5. CDR3 sequence reads: CSVPGQGANYGYTF. The CDR3 DNA reads TGCAGCGTACCGGGACAGGGAGCTAACTATGGCTACACCTTC. Together with reference TRBV29-1 and TRBJ1-2, the CDR3 gives the full variable domain: SAVISQKPSRDICQRGTSLTIQCQVDSQVTMMFWYRQQPGQSLTLIATANQGSEATYESGFVIDKFPISRPNLTFSTLTVSNMSPEDSSIYLCSVPGQGANYGYTFGSGTRLTVV.

The chain couples TRBV18 to TRBJ2-2, with TRBD1 identical over 10 bases. This CDR3 is built from 19 residues. Germline V CDR1 and CDR2: KGHSH, LQKENI. The V gene end was trimmed by 3 bases and the J gene end by 1 base; junction bases not matched to a gene: 11. The CDR3: CASSPLPGQGMENTGELFF. DNA of the CDR3: TGTGCCAGCTCACCTCTGCCGGGACAGGGGATGGAGAACACCGGGGAGCTGTTTTTT.

This clonotype was counted many times. V is TRBV6-1 and J is TRBJ2-1, with a weak D call TRBD2 (7 bases). This CDR3 region has 16 residues. The V and J ends lost 7 bases and 6 bases respectively, with 22 bases between them. Germline CDR1 MNHNS, CDR2 SASEGT. The CDR3 DNA reads as TGTGCCAGCAAATCCCTGGGGGGGCTAGGGCGCAATGAGCAGTTCTTC. This gives the protein CASKSLGGLGRNEQFF.